This TCR beta chain was recorded in a study of blood T cells in healthy people across ages. General study findings and limits: Diversity of TCR beta correlated strongly with naive T cell percentage. Observed TCR beta diversity per million T cells went down as age went up. This fall followed a roughly linear course with age. PBMCs that were unsorted prevented a conclusive naive versus antigen-experienced comparison.

Germline-derived CDR1 and CDR2 are GTSNPN and SVGIG (reference sequence). Trimming took 3 bases from V and 7 from J, leaving 9 bases between them. The CDR3 length is 11 residues. This clonotype has just a few counts. What it binds is not known. A second PCR of 7 to 11 cycles used a sample-barcoded 5' primer and a J-beta primer mix. TCRdb ran MiXCR on the 5' RACE reads and lists one entry per CDR3 protein. Of 630,000 or so distinct CDR3 sequences listed, 32% are singletons. Healthy individuals of Caucasian origin from Russia, aged about 6 to 100, served as donors. The chain combines TRBV30 with TRBJ1-1; D call uncertain. The sequencing input was blood. This receptor was obtained from a woman of 80 years or more in good health. CDR3 in amino acids: CAWRHAFEAFF. Here the CDR3 DNA reads TGTGCCTGGAGGCACGCATTTGAAGCTTTCTTT.